The clone carrying this TCR beta chain was found a few times. Its antigen is not known. The sample belongs to a study of T cell repertoires in cytomegalovirus infection. Study-level background: CMV infection plus the matching HLA type was flagged by public TCR beta signatures.

Each CDR3 protein gets one entry after TCRdb re-called the reads with MiXCR. The sample shows around 100,000 distinct CDR3 sequences, 23% of them seen only once. Overall study findings and caveats: The cumulative frequency of public TCR beta families identified carriers of CMV plus the relevant HLA. What dominated the ex vivo response were HLA-C-restricted CMV-specific TCR beta clonotypes.

The CDR3 has 18 residues. V shed 3 bases, J shed 0 bases, and the junction held 9 bases outside the gene matches. The germline V gene encodes CDR1 DFQATT and CDR2 SNEGSKA (reference sequence). This clonotype originated in a human donor in good health (CMV status not recorded). Some clones in this sample may be carry-over from other donors' samples. The sample was CD8+ T cells from PBMCs. This rearrangement joins TRBV20-1 to TRBJ2-5; 14 nucleotides align to TRBD2. CDR3 loop: CSARSSTSGGEYQETQYF. Here the CDR3 DNA reads TGCAGTGCTAGGAGTTCGACTAGCGGGGGGGAGTACCAAGAGACCCAGTACTTC.